Shown below are 13 T cell receptor beta chains from a single sample sequenced in a study of blood T cell repertoires in COVID-19. Sequencing was performed with immunoSEQ multiplex PCR; in TCRdb, only in-frame clones are kept and a portion is missing. The data hold about 160,000 clones, with 92% observed a single time. Sequenced: peripheral blood. Receptors originate from a man younger than 45 with COVID-19, enrolled during active disease.

The chain uses TRBV19 and TRBJ2-3; no reliable D call. Trimming cost V 1 base and J 2 bases, with 10 bases left between them. CDR1 is LNHDA and CDR2 is SQIVND in the germline V gene (reference sequence). The CDR3 is 15 amino acids. CDR3 DNA: TGTGCCAGTAGTATAGGTGGCAGATACACAGATACGCAGTATTTT. It specifies CASSIGGRYTDTQYF.

The rearrangement joins TRBV29-1 to TRBJ1-5; D gene uncertain. The ends were cut back, 2 bases at V and 4 bases at J, with 6 bases in the middle. In germline, CDR1 is SQVTM, CDR2 ANQGSEA. The CDR3 contains 12 residues. CDR3 loop: CSVESGNQPQHF. CDR3 bases: TGCAGCGTTGAAAGCGGAAATCAGCCCCAGCATTTT.

The chain joins TRBV24-1 to TRBJ1-2; tentative D call: TRBD1 (5 bases). Trimming pared 2 bases from V and 2 bases from J, leaving 11 bases between. Per germline, CDR1 KGHDR and CDR2 SFDVKD. CDR3 length equals 15 residues. DNA for the CDR3: TGTGCCACCAGTGATTCCCCGGCAGGGAACTATGGCTACACCTTC. As protein: CATSDSPAGNYGYTF.

CDR3 sequence (DNA): TGTGCCAGCAGTGAACTACGCAATCAGCCCCAGCATTTT. Protein: CASSELRNQPQHF. The chain couples TRBV2 to TRBJ1-5; D is uncertain. Germline-derived CDR1 and CDR2 are SNHLY and FYNNEI. The CDR3 contains 13 residues. Trimming took off 2 bases at V and 2 bases at J, with 4 bases between the two ends.

The CDR3, as DNA: TGTGCCAGCAGTTATACGGGGGGCGCCAATCAGCCCCAGCATTTT. It is translated as CASSYTGGANQPQHF. V gene TRBV6-2 or TRBV6-3 combines with J gene TRBJ1-5, with a possible D match to TRBD1 (6 bases). Germline CDR1 is MNHEY and CDR2 is SVGEGT. V was cut by 3 bases and J by 3 bases, with 12 bases left in between. The length of the CDR3 is 15 residues.

This chain uses TRBV28 with TRBJ1-2; D might be TRBD1 (6 bases). Germline V gene sequence: CDR1 MDHEN, CDR2 SYDVKM. There are 12 residues in the CDR3. V dropped 8 bases and J dropped 8 bases, with 15 bases sitting between them. CDR3 sequence (DNA): TGTGCCAGCTCTGTAGGACAGCGGGGCTACACCTTC. It encodes CASSVGQRGYTF.

The chain employs TRBV19 and TRBJ2-4, with 13 bases matching TRBD2. Germline V gives CDR1 LNHDA, CDR2 SQIVND (reference sequence). The CDR3 has 15 amino acids. Trimming took 5 bases from V and 6 from J; bases not matched to a gene: 4. The CDR3 nucleotides are TGTGCCAGTAGTTCCGGGACTAGCGGGGTAAACATTCAGTACTTC. It encodes CASSSGTSGVNIQYF. Full variable domain (rest looked up from reference TRBV19 and TRBJ2-4): DGGITQSPKYLFRKEGQNVTLSCEQNLNHDAMYWYRQDPGQGLRLIYYSQIVNDFQKGDIAEGYSVSREKKESFPLTVTSAQKNPTAFYLCASSSGTSGVNIQYFGAGTRLSVL.

This clone was counted once. The J gene is TRBJ2-3, the V gene TRBV20-1; D possibly corresponds to TRBD2 (5 bases). CDR3 length: 10 amino acids. The V end was cut by 1 base, the J end by 11 bases, with 7 bases between. Germline V gene data show CDR1 as DFQATT and CDR2 as SNEGSKA (reference sequence). For the CDR3, the DNA is TGCAGTGCTAGAGCGGGGTTGCAGTATTTT. Its translation is CSARAGLQYF.

The chain joins TRBV13 to TRBJ2-1; 9 positions agree with TRBD1. The germline V gene has CDR1 PRHDT and CDR2 FYEKMQ (reference sequence). The CDR3 length is 14 residues. V shed 4 bases, J shed 8 bases, and the junction held 6 bases outside the gene matches. For the CDR3, the DNA is TGTGCCAGCAGCTCGGGACAGGGCGAGGATGAGCAGTTCTTC. It translates to CASSSGQGEDEQFF.

This sequence joins TRBV27 and TRBJ1-1, with D perhaps TRBD1 (6 bases). Germline loops: CDR1 MNHEY, CDR2 SMNVEV (reference sequence). Trimming stripped 1 base from V and 5 bases from J, with 17 bases between. The CDR3 covers 16 residues. The CDR3 region has the DNA TGTGCCAGCAGTTTATACAGGGCTAGGGAAAGGACTGAAGCTTTCTTT. It is translated as CASSLYRARERTEAFF.

This chain joins TRBV3-1 (or the pseudogene TRBV3-2) and TRBJ1-6; no definite D call. The CDR3 length is 16 residues. V gave up 5 bases and J gave up 9 bases, with 20 bases separating them. The germline V gene has CDR1 LGHDT and CDR2 YNNKEL (reference sequence). CDR3 protein: CASSEFGPTSGSPLHF. The CDR3 DNA sequence: TGTGCCAGCAGCGAATTTGGACCGACTAGTGGTTCACCCCTCCACTTT.

V usage is TRBV5-1 and J usage is TRBJ1-3, with 7 nucleotides matching TRBD1. In germline, CDR1 is SGHRS, CDR2 YFSETQ. With 0 bases clipped from V and 0 bases from J, the junction kept 12 bases outside the gene matches. This CDR3 contains 19 residues. Written as DNA, the CDR3 is TGCGCCAGCAGCTTGGCTCCTACCCGACAGGGAGTCTCTGGAAACACCATATATTTT. Protein product: CASSLAPTRQGVSGNTIYF.

The chain joins TRBV19 to TRBJ2-5; D possibly corresponds to TRBD2 (6 bases). The CDR3 runs 16 residues. Trimming cost V 4 bases and J 5 bases, with 20 bases left between them. CDR1 is LNHDA, CDR2 SQIVND, per germline (reference sequence). The CDR3 DNA reads as TGTGCCAGTAGTACGCTCCGGACTACCTTAGGGGAGACCCAGTACTTC. As protein: CASSTLRTTLGETQYF. The full variable domain, in which reference TRBV19 and TRBJ2-5 provide the parts outside the CDR3, is DGGITQSPKYLFRKEGQNVTLSCEQNLNHDAMYWYRQDPGQGLRLIYYSQIVNDFQKGDIAEGYSVSREKKESFPLTVTSAQKNPTAFYLCASSTLRTTLGETQYFGPGTRLLVL.